Below, 14 T cell receptor beta chains from the same sample are listed, as sequenced in a study of human thymus T cells. Resections removed during corrective heart surgery provided the thymus tissue used. Data came from immunoSEQ multiplex PCR; TCRdb stores just in-frame clones and leaves some out. The sample lists some 130,000 clones; over 85% were seen once. Material: thymus tissue. All receptors derive from a boy younger than two with a congenital heart defect but otherwise immunologically healthy.

V usage is TRBV11-3 and J usage is TRBJ1-2; tentative D call: TRBD1 (5 bases). This CDR3 contains 17 residues. Germline lookup yields CDR1 SGHNT and CDR2 YENEEA. V lost 1 base and J 3 bases, leaving 18 bases between the germline ends. CDR3 DNA sequence: TGTGCCAGCAGCTTAGTCGGCCAGGGTGCTGGCGACTATGGCTACACCTTC. It encodes CASSLVGQGAGDYGYTF. The full variable domain, its missing parts supplied by reference TRBV11-3 and TRBJ1-2, is EAGVVQSPRYKIIEKKQPVAFWCNPISGHNTLYWYLQNLGQGPELLIRYENEEAVDDSQLPKDRFSAERLKGVDSTLKIQPAELGDSAVYLCASSLVGQGAGDYGYTFGSGTRLTVV.

This clone has just one count. The CDR3 DNA is TGCGCCAGCTTGGGGGTGACAGCGGGGGGGCCAACAGATACGCAGTATTTT. Protein product: CASLGVTAGGPTDTQYF. This rearrangement joins TRBV10-2 to TRBJ2-3; 10 nucleotides agree with TRBD2. J was trimmed by 3 bases and V by 8 bases; bases with no gene match: 14. The CDR3 loop spans 17 amino acids. CDR1 and CDR2 from the germline V gene are WSHSY and SAAADI.

The chain links TRBV4-3 to TRBJ2-5, with 7 bases aligning to TRBD1. Per germline, CDR1 LGHNA and CDR2 YSLEER. This CDR3 has 16 amino acids. V gave up 1 base and J gave up 1 base; unmatched junction bases: 6. The CDR3 spells CASSQGGTGVQETQYF. Written as DNA, the CDR3 is TGCGCCAGCAGCCAAGGCGGTACAGGGGTCCAAGAGACCCAGTACTTC.

The J gene is TRBJ1-1, the V gene TRBV18; 7 bases align to TRBD1. Trimming at V came to 4 bases and at J to 4 bases, leaving 18 bases not matched to a gene. The germline gives CDR1 KGHSH, CDR2 LQKENI. The CDR3 spans 18 residues. CDR3 protein: CASSQTNQTRNRGTEAFF. The CDR3 DNA reads TGTGCCAGCTCACAGACCAATCAAACGAGAAACAGGGGCACTGAAGCTTTCTTT.

The rearrangement joins TRBV28 to TRBJ2-7, with D hard to call. CDR3 length: 14 residues. V dropped 1 base and J dropped 0 bases, with 7 bases sitting between them. Germline V CDR1 and CDR2: MDHEN, SYDVKM. For the CDR3, the DNA is TGTGCCAGCAGTTTATCCCAGAGCTCCTACGAGCAGTACTTC. This sequence encodes CASSLSQSSYEQYF. Together with reference TRBV28 and TRBJ2-7, the CDR3 gives the full variable domain: DVKVTQSSRYLVKRTGEKVFLECVQDMDHENMFWYRQDPGLGLRLIYFSYDVKMKEKGDIPEGYSVSREKKERFSLILESASTNQTSMYLCASSLSQSSYEQYFGPGTRLTVT.

This clone came up once. The chain uses TRBV11-2 and TRBJ2-7; tentatively, D is TRBD1 or TRBD2 (7 bases each). Germline V CDR1 and CDR2: SGHAT, FQNNGV. The length of the CDR3 is 15 residues. V lost 5 bases and J 6 bases, leaving 20 bases between the germline ends. This CDR3 is CASSPRGGGRGEQYF. CDR3 bases: TGTGCCAGCAGCCCGCGGGGAGGGGGCAGGGGCGAGCAGTACTTC.

This chain uses TRBV5-1 with TRBJ2-2; a weak D match, TRBD2 (6 bases). The germline gives CDR1 SGHRS, CDR2 YFSETQ. V dropped 2 bases and J dropped 7 bases, with 15 bases sitting between them. CDR3 size: 15 residues. CDR3 loop: CASSLPEEGYGELFF. DNA of the CDR3: TGCGCCAGCAGCTTACCCGAGGAGGGCTACGGGGAGCTGTTTTTT.

The chain joins TRBV25-1 to TRBJ1-1; the D is unclear. This CDR3 spans 16 amino acids. CDR1 is MGHDK and CDR2 is SYGVNS in the germline V gene. The V end lost 3 bases, the J end lost 1 base, and 15 bases lay between the germline ends. The CDR3 region has the DNA TGTGCCAGCAGTGACGTCACCTTCGAAGCGAACACTGAAGCTTTCTTT. It codes for CASSDVTFEANTEAFF.

The V call is TRBV21-1, the J call TRBJ1-6; TRBD1 is the table's D call and was not checked against the DNA. TRBV21-1 is flagged as a pseudogene. CDR3 length: 16 residues. CDR3 in DNA: TGTGCCAGCAGTAGGACAGGGAACACCCCGCCATCACCCCTCCACTTT. This encodes CASSRTGNTPPSPLHF.

The chain joins TRBV6-5 to TRBJ1-1; a possible D gene is TRBD1 (5 bases). Trimming removed 2 bases from V and 4 bases from J, with 17 bases in between. The germline V gene has CDR1 MNHEY and CDR2 SVGAGI. The CDR3 is 16 amino acids. Here the CDR3 reads CASSYTDADSSTEAFF. CDR3 in DNA: TGTGCCAGCAGTTACACCGATGCAGACAGTTCCACTGAAGCTTTCTTT.

The rearrangement joins TRBV18 to TRBJ2-3; 10 nucleotides align to TRBD1. The CDR3 has 17 residues. CDR1 and CDR2 from the germline V gene are KGHSH and LQKENI. The trim removed 5 bases at V and 2 bases at J, leaving 10 bases unmatched. The CDR3 region is CASSIYPGTGDTDTQYF. As DNA, the CDR3 is TGTGCCAGCTCAATATACCCTGGGACAGGGGACACAGATACGCAGTATTTT.

This chain uses TRBV25-1 with TRBJ2-1, with 7 bases identical to TRBD2. Germline V lookup: CDR1 MGHDK, CDR2 SYGVNS. V lost 3 bases to trimming and J lost 5 bases; unmatched junction nucleotides: 7. The CDR3 contains 15 residues. CDR3 sequence reads: CASSDLSGENNEQFF. The CDR3, as DNA: TGTGCCAGCAGTGACCTCAGCGGGGAAAACAATGAGCAGTTCTTC.

V is TRBV5-6 and J is TRBJ2-1; D ambiguous. The CDR3 extends over 16 amino acids. Germline CDR1 is SGHDT and CDR2 is YYEEEE. Trimming took off 7 bases at V and 9 bases at J, with 26 bases between the two ends. CDR3 coding DNA: TGTGCCAGCCGATCCCGGGTCTCGACAAACCACGCTGAGCAGTTCTTC. Encoded protein: CASRSRVSTNHAEQFF.

The gene calls are TRBV5-1 and TRBJ2-3; possibly TRBD2 for D (6 bases). V gave up 7 bases and J gave up 5 bases, with 11 bases separating them. This CDR3 is built from 12 residues. Germline CDR1 SGHRS, CDR2 YFSETQ. The CDR3 reads CASRDGGDTQYF. The CDR3 DNA follows: TGCGCCAGCCGGGACGGGGGAGATACGCAGTATTTT.